This entry describes one T cell receptor (beta chain). TCRdb reprocessed the 5' RACE reads with MiXCR, giving one entry per CDR3 protein. The repertoire consists of 95,000 to 150,000 distinct CDR3 sequences, with 15% occurring once and the leading ten covering around a fifth. These data belong to a study of early T cells in non-severe SARS-CoV-2 infection. This CDR3 has 13 residues. Per the germline V gene, CDR1 is GTSNPN and CDR2 is SVGIG (reference sequence). Trimming at V came to 1 base and at J to 3 bases, leaving 2 bases not matched to a gene. This sequence joins TRBV30 and TRBJ1-1; TRBD1 matches at 7 bases. The sequencing input was whole blood. This receptor was taken from an adult who was a healthcare worker with PCR-confirmed SARS-CoV-2 infection or an uninfected control (not recorded which). The CDR3 here is CAWSGGGYTEAFF. CDR3 nucleotide sequence: TGTGCCTGGAGTGGAGGGGGCTACACTGAAGCTTTCTTT.